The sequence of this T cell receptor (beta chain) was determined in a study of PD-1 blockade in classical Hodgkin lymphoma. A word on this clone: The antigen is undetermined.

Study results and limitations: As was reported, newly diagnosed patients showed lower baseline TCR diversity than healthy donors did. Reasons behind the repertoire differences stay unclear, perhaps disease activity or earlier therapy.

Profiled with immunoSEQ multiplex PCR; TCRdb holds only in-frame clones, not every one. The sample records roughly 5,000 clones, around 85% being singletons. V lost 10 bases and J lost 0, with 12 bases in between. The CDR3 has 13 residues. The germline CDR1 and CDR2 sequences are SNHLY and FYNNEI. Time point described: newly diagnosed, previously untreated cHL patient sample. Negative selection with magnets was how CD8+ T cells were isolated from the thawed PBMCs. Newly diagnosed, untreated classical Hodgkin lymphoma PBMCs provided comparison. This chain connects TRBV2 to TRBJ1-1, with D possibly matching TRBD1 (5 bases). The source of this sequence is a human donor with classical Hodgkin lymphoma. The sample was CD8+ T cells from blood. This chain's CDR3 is CANTGAVNTEAFF. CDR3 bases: TGTGCCAACACTGGGGCGGTGAACACTGAAGCTTTCTTT.